What follows are 21 T cell receptor beta chains derived from one specimen sequenced in a study of blood T cell repertoires in COVID-19 (TCRdb year 2020). Library generation was performed with the immunoSEQ multiplex PCR assay. Imported from immuneACCESS, the table was reduced by TCRdb to in-frame sequences with V and J called. These copies leave out some clones; in studies compared against another copy, an unresolved V gene accounts for under half, and the cause of the remainder is not known. The sample has some 130,000 clones on record, around 80% of them singletons. The leading ten clones occupy about a tenth of the sample. The sequenced material came from peripheral blood. These receptors originate from a man in his 60s who had recovered from COVID-19.

This chain connects TRBV29-1 to TRBJ1-2; tentatively, D is TRBD1 (5 bases). Germline CDR1 is SQVTM and CDR2 is ANQGSEA. Trimming pared 1 base from V and 8 bases from J, leaving 17 bases between. The length of the CDR3 is 14 residues. In DNA, the CDR3 is TGCAGCGTTGAAGGTCTTCATCGCAGGGCGGGCTACACCTTC. Translated: CSVEGLHRRAGYTF.

The J gene is TRBJ2-3, the V gene TRBV5-4; possible D gene TRBD1, 5 bases. The CDR3 runs to 16 residues. V lost 1 base to trimming and J lost 4 bases, with 16 bases between them. Germline V gene sequence: CDR1 SGHNT, CDR2 YYREEE (reference sequence). CDR3 loop: CASSLRAGNVADTQYF. The CDR3, as DNA: TGTGCCAGCAGCTTGAGGGCAGGGAATGTGGCAGATACGCAGTATTTT.

The V call is TRBV6-2 or TRBV6-3, the J call TRBJ2-1; TRBD1 matches 7 bases. Germline CDR1 MNHEY, CDR2 SVGEGT. The CDR3 loop spans 16 amino acids. The junction had 9 bases not matched to a gene; V was cut back by 0 bases and J by 7 bases. The chain's CDR3 is CASSYSPGGTGNEQFF. The CDR3 DNA sequence: TGTGCCAGCAGTTACTCGCCAGGGGGTACTGGAAATGAGCAGTTCTTC.

This sequence joins TRBV7-3 and TRBJ1-4, with 8 positions matching TRBD1. The CDR3 covers 15 residues. Trimming at V came to 2 bases and at J to 8 bases, leaving 7 bases not matched to a gene. Germline CDR1 and CDR2: SGHTA and FQGTGA. CDR3 DNA sequence: TGTGCCAGCAGCTTATGCGACAGGGGTGGCGAAAAACTGTTTTTT. Translated: CASSLCDRGGEKLFF.

The chain carries TRBV30 and TRBJ2-2; 7 bases line up with TRBD2. The length of the CDR3 is 12 residues. The trim removed 5 bases at V and 7 bases at J, leaving 4 bases unmatched. CDR1 GTSNPN and CDR2 SVGIG come from the germline V gene (reference sequence). The DNA of the CDR3 is TGTGCCTGGGGACTAGATGGCGGGGAGCTGTTTTTT. As protein: CAWGLDGGELFF.

The chain has TRBV25-1 and TRBJ2-1; 7 bases are shared with TRBD2. Germline V gene sequence: CDR1 MGHDK, CDR2 SYGVNS. There are 15 residues in the CDR3. Germline trimming cut 1 base from V and 7 bases from J; bases unmatched to any gene: 7. This CDR3 is CASSEWGGAGNEQFF. The DNA for the CDR3 is TGTGCCAGCAGTGAATGGGGGGGAGCGGGAAATGAGCAGTTCTTC.

CDR3 protein: CASSRGRTMNTEAFF. CDR3 in DNA: TGTGCCAGCTCACGAGGGAGAACAATGAACACTGAAGCTTTCTTT. This chain connects TRBV18 to TRBJ1-1; D not certain. V lost 4 bases to trimming and J lost 0 bases, with 12 bases between them. From germline, CDR1 is KGHSH and CDR2 LQKENI. This CDR3 has 15 residues. Variable domain in full (rest from reference TRBV18 and TRBJ1-1): NAGVMQNPRHLVRRRGQEARLRCSPMKGHSHVYWYRQLPEEGLKFMVYLQKENIIDESGMPKERFSAEFPKEGPSILRIQQVVRGDSAAYFCASSRGRTMNTEAFFGQGTRLTVV.

The rearrangement links TRBV6-2 or TRBV6-3 to TRBJ2-5, with D possibly being TRBD2 (5 bases). CDR1 MNHEY and CDR2 SVGEGT come from the germline V gene. The CDR3 runs 15 residues. V was shortened by 0 bases and J by 1 base, with 9 bases between the two germline ends. CDR3 nucleotide sequence: TGTGCCAGCAGTTACTCTGAGCGGCTCCAAGAGACCCAGTACTTC. Translation: CASSYSERLQETQYF.

This chain uses TRBV15 with TRBJ2-2; 11 nucleotides align to TRBD1. CDR1 is LNHNV and CDR2 is YYDKDF in the germline V gene (reference sequence). V was clipped by 2 bases and J by 5 bases; unmatched bases: 7. This CDR3 contains 17 residues. CDR3 in amino acids: CATSRPGDRGKTGELFF. The CDR3 coding sequence is TGTGCCACCAGCAGACCCGGGGACAGGGGGAAGACCGGGGAGCTGTTTTTT.

V is TRBV19 and J is TRBJ1-2; TRBD1 agrees at 7 bases. CDR3 size: 18 residues. With 5 bases clipped from V and 2 bases from J, the junction kept 17 bases outside the gene matches. Germline V CDR1 and CDR2: LNHDA, SQIVND (reference sequence). CDR3 in amino acids: CASSPSSGRGPGNYGYTF. In DNA form, the CDR3 reads TGTGCCAGTAGTCCATCAAGCGGGAGGGGGCCCGGAAACTATGGCTACACCTTC.

The chain couples TRBV7-2 to TRBJ2-7; the match to TRBD2 covers 12 bases. Trimming cost V 6 bases and J 2 bases; bases outside gene matches: 8. The CDR3 contains 16 residues. The germline V gene has CDR1 SGHTA and CDR2 FQGNSA. Here the CDR3 DNA reads TGTGCCAGCAGTCCCTCTAGCGGGAGGGTCCCCTACGAGCAGTACTTC. It specifies CASSPSSGRVPYEQYF. The variable domain in full, with the rest retrieved from reference TRBV7-2 and TRBJ2-7, is GAGVSQSPSNKVTEKGKDVELRCDPISGHTALYWYRQSLGQGLEFLIYFQGNSAPDKSGLPSDRFSAERTGGSVSTLTIQRTQQEDSAVYLCASSPSSGRVPYEQYFGPGTRLTVT.

The chain combines TRBV3-1 (or the pseudogene TRBV3-2) with TRBJ2-5; 7 bases line up with TRBD2. Germline V gene lookup returns CDR1 LGHDT and CDR2 YNNKEL (reference sequence). V was pared by 4 bases and J by 4 bases, with 9 bases of the junction left unmatched. This CDR3 has 15 amino acids. Here the CDR3 DNA reads TGTGCCAGCAGCCCCGGGGTAGTAGCGGGAGAGACCCAGTACTTC. Residues: CASSPGVVAGETQYF.

The rearrangement links TRBV20-1 to TRBJ2-7, with 8 bases aligning to TRBD1. The J segment lost 1 base and the V segment lost 3 bases, leaving 8 bases of the junction unmatched. The CDR3 extends over 15 amino acids. CDR1 and CDR2 from the germline V gene are DFQATT and SNEGSKA (reference sequence). The CDR3 protein is CSASSPRGPSYEQYF. CDR3 DNA: TGCAGTGCTAGTTCTCCCAGGGGGCCATCCTACGAGCAGTACTTC.

This clone was observed a handful of times. The chain combines TRBV19 with TRBJ2-1, with 9 bases matching TRBD2. V shed 5 bases, J shed 0 bases, and the junction held 14 bases outside the gene matches. The CDR3 consists of 19 residues. Looked up from germline, CDR1 is LNHDA and CDR2 is SQIVND (reference sequence). CDR3 DNA sequence: TGTGCCAGTAGTCCTCGGGGTAGCGGGAGCTCCGTCTCCTACAATGAGCAGTTCTTC. This gives the protein CASSPRGSGSSVSYNEQFF.

V gene TRBV6-1 combines with J gene TRBJ1-5; the D gene is possibly TRBD1 (5 bases). This CDR3 contains 14 residues. Germline assignment: CDR1 MNHNS and CDR2 SASEGT. The V and J ends lost 3 bases and 6 bases respectively, with 12 bases between them. CDR3 DNA sequence: TGTGCCAGCAGTGATGGCAGGGCTAGTCAGCCCCAGCATTTT. Translated: CASSDGRASQPQHF.

The gene calls are TRBV21-1 and TRBJ1-5; no DNA check was done on the table's D call, TRBD1. TRBV21-1 is annotated as a pseudogene. There are 22 residues in the CDR3. CDR3 DNA: TGTGCCAGCAGCAAATCGTGGACAGGATCCATCCTTTCCCATATATGTAATCAGCCCCAGCATTTT. Encoded protein: CASSKSWTGSILSHICNQPQHF.

V gene TRBV3-1 (or the pseudogene TRBV3-2) combines with J gene TRBJ1-2, with 8 bases matching TRBD1. Looked up from germline, CDR1 is LGHDT and CDR2 is YNNKEL (reference sequence). The CDR3 has 12 amino acids. The ends lost 4 bases at V and 8 bases at J; junction bases unmatched: 3. This CDR3 is CASSPGQVGYTF. CDR3 in DNA: TGTGCCAGCAGCCCGGGACAGGTGGGCTACACCTTC.

The rearrangement joins TRBV5-1 to TRBJ2-7; maybe TRBD1 (6 bases). The CDR3 totals 14 residues. Deletions cut 0 bases from V and 7 bases from J, with 14 bases between. The germline CDR1 and CDR2 sequences are SGHRS and YFSETQ. The CDR3 loop is CASSLEGRGGEQYF. The CDR3 DNA sequence: TGCGCCAGCAGCTTGGAGGGGAGAGGGGGTGAGCAGTACTTC.

V gene TRBV5-5 combines with J gene TRBJ2-1; 7 bases line up with TRBD2. This CDR3 region has 13 residues. Losses at the gene ends were 7 bases for V and 2 bases for J; bases not matched to a gene: 3. CDR1 is SGHKS and CDR2 is YYEKEE in the germline V gene (reference sequence). This CDR3 is CASAAGAYNEQFF. CDR3 sequence (DNA): TGTGCCAGCGCGGCGGGAGCCTACAATGAGCAGTTCTTC.

CDR3 DNA: TGTGCCAGCAGAGCCCAGGGGGAGCAGTACTTC. Translation gives CASRAQGEQYF. V is TRBV2 and J is TRBJ2-7; D may be TRBD1 (6 bases). The V end lost 6 bases, the J end lost 7 bases, and 10 bases lay between the germline ends. CDR3 size: 11 residues. Germline loops: CDR1 SNHLY, CDR2 FYNNEI.

V gene TRBV19 combines with J gene TRBJ1-1; D is perhaps TRBD1 (5 bases). With 2 bases removed from V and 3 bases from J, the gap between germline ends came to 7 bases. In germline, CDR1 is LNHDA, CDR2 SQIVND (reference sequence). CDR3 length: 13 amino acids. CDR3 protein: CASSISRDTEAFF. Here the CDR3 DNA reads TGTGCCAGTAGTATAAGCAGGGACACTGAAGCTTTCTTT.